The subject of this entry is one TCR beta chain. What it binds is unknown. With 6 bases removed from V and 1 base from J, the gap between germline ends came to 11 bases. CDR3 length: 14 amino acids. The germline V gene encodes CDR1 MGHDK and CDR2 SYGVNS. The data originate from a study of T cells after yellow fever vaccination. Generation of TCR cDNA used 5'RACE template switching (which added a universal primer site and UMIs). One entry per CDR3 protein, called by TCRdb with MiXCR from the 5' RACE reads. The sample holds about 29,000 distinct CDR3 sequences; about 5% are singletons and the top ten take more than 40%. Findings and caveats of the study: Abundant bulk-population clonotypes could contaminate the FACS-sorted repertoires. A weaker secondary response peaked on day 5, the primary on day 15.

The sample here was CD8+ T cells sorted from PBMCs, taken 10 days after the yellow fever booster vaccination. This sequence joins TRBV25-1 and TRBJ2-3; D is perhaps TRBD1 or TRBD2 (5 bases each). The source of this sequence is a man aged 30-40 years who received the YFV17D yellow fever vaccine. The DNA of the CDR3 is TGTGCCAGCAGAACGGGGCGACGCACAGATACGCAGTATTTT. Protein: CASRTGRRTDTQYF.